What follows are 29 T cell receptor beta chains derived from one specimen sequenced in a study of glioma-infiltrating T cells after dendritic cell vaccination. The method was immunoSEQ multiplex PCR; TCRdb's version includes in-frame clones alone and lacks a portion of them. The sample lists tens of thousands of clones, roughly 80% occurring once. The sample here was blood, taken before dendritic cell vaccination. The receptors originated from a human donor with glioblastoma.

This clone has a count of ten or more. The chain is built from TRBV7-9 and TRBJ1-4; D is perhaps TRBD1 (6 bases). The V and J ends lost 1 base and 8 bases respectively, with 17 bases between them. The germline CDR1 and CDR2 sequences are SEHNR and FQNEAQ (reference sequence). The CDR3 loop spans 16 amino acids. The CDR3 spells CASSLGPGVFGEKLFF. Here the CDR3 DNA reads TGTGCCAGCAGCTTAGGCCCAGGGGTCTTCGGGGAAAAACTGTTTTTT. Full variable domain (missing parts from reference TRBV7-9 and TRBJ1-4): DTGVSQNPRHKITKRGQNVTFRCDPISEHNRLYWYRQTLGQGPEFLTYFQNEAQLEKSRLLSDRFSAERPKGSFSTLEIQRTEQGDSAMYLCASSLGPGVFGEKLFFGSGTQLSVL.

The V gene is TRBV5-1, the J gene TRBJ1-4; tentatively, D is TRBD1 (6 bases). The V end was cut by 3 bases, the J end by 8 bases, with 14 bases between. The CDR3 spans 14 residues. Germline V gene sequence: CDR1 SGHRS, CDR2 YFSETQ. The CDR3 reads CASSSTGREEKLFF. The CDR3 region has the DNA TGCGCCAGCAGCTCTACAGGGAGGGAGGAAAAACTGTTTTTT.

CDR3: CASTSRVSPSGNTGELFF. CDR3 DNA sequence: TGTGCCAGCACCTCCAGGGTCTCCCCCTCGGGGAACACCGGGGAGCTGTTTTTT. The chain is built from TRBV7-8 and TRBJ2-2; D possibly corresponds to TRBD1 (5 bases). Germline CDR1 and CDR2: SGHVS and FQNEAQ. The ends were cut back, 7 bases at V and 1 base at J, with 22 bases in the middle. CDR3 size: 18 residues. The whole variable domain, remainder taken from reference TRBV7-8 and TRBJ2-2, is GAGVSQSPRYKVAKRGQDVALRCDPISGHVSLFWYQQALGQGPEFLTYFQNEAQLDKSGLPSDRFFAERPEGSVSTLKIQRTQQEDSAVYLCASTSRVSPSGNTGELFFGEGSRLTVL.

The chain carries TRBV7-3 and TRBJ2-3; TRBD1 aligns across 9 bases. From germline, CDR1 is SGHTA and CDR2 FQGTGA. J lost 4 bases, V lost 5 bases, and 4 bases had no gene match. The CDR3 covers 14 residues. The CDR3 region is CASSLRQGADTQYF. Written as DNA, the CDR3 is TGTGCCAGCAGCCTACGACAGGGGGCAGATACGCAGTATTTT. The whole variable domain, remainder taken from reference TRBV7-3 and TRBJ2-3, is GAGVSQTPSNKVTEKGKYVELRCDPISGHTALYWYRQSLGQGPEFLIYFQGTGAADDSGLPNDRFFAVRPEGSVSTLKIQRTERGDSAVYLCASSLRQGADTQYFGPGTRLTVL.

V and J are TRBV19 and TRBJ2-4; 10 nucleotides match TRBD2. The V gene end was trimmed by 0 bases and the J gene end by 4 bases; junction bases not matched to a gene: 9. The V gene's germline CDR1 is LNHDA and CDR2 SQIVND (reference sequence). The CDR3 sequence is 18 residues long. The CDR3 coding sequence is TGTGCCAGTAGTATAGATCGTATCGGACTAGCGGAAAAAAACATTCAGTACTTC. Encoded protein: CASSIDRIGLAEKNIQYF. Full variable domain (rest looked up from reference TRBV19 and TRBJ2-4): DGGITQSPKYLFRKEGQNVTLSCEQNLNHDAMYWYRQDPGQGLRLIYYSQIVNDFQKGDIAEGYSVSREKKESFPLTVTSAQKNPTAFYLCASSIDRIGLAEKNIQYFGAGTRLSVL.

V and J are TRBV30 and TRBJ1-1, with a tentative D call TRBD1 (6 bases). V lost 4 bases and J lost 1, with 10 bases in between. This CDR3 is built from 13 residues. Germline V lookup: CDR1 GTSNPN, CDR2 SVGIG (reference sequence). Here the CDR3 DNA reads TGTGCCTGGAACAGGGACGAGAACACTGAAGCTTTCTTT. Its translation: CAWNRDENTEAFF. Complete variable domain (other parts from reference TRBV30 and TRBJ1-1): SQTIHQWPATLVQPVGSPLSLECTVEGTSNPNLYWYRQAAGRGLQLLFYSVGIGQISSEVPQNLSASRPQDRQFILSSKKLLLSDSGFYLCAWNRDENTEAFFGQGTRLTVV.

The V call is TRBV6-4, the J call TRBJ1-1, with 7 bases lining up with TRBD1. In germline, CDR1 is MRHNA, CDR2 SNTAGT. The CDR3 totals 14 residues. Trimming took 6 bases from V and 1 from J; bases not matched to a gene: 5. The CDR3: CASRRQGPNTEAFF. The CDR3 nucleotides are TGTGCCAGCAGGCGACAGGGCCCGAACACTGAAGCTTTCTTT.

The gene calls are TRBV7-2 and TRBJ2-3, with D unclear. CDR1 and CDR2 (germline): SGHTA, FQGNSA. The V end was cut by 4 bases, the J end by 5 bases, with 7 bases between. CDR3 length: 12 residues. In nucleotides, the CDR3 is TGTGCCAGCAGCTACTTACGAGATACGCAGTATTTT. Its translation: CASSYLRDTQYF.

In this sample, this clone turned up a few times. The chain is built from TRBV6-1 and TRBJ2-7; TRBD2 matches 9 bases. J gave up 4 bases and V 8 bases, and 12 bases lay outside the gene matches. This CDR3 comprises 15 residues. Germline assignment: CDR1 MNHNS and CDR2 SASEGT. DNA for the CDR3: TGTGCCAGCGAGCCCGAGGGTAGCGGGAGTTACGAGCAGTACGTC. It yields the protein CASEPEGSGSYEQYV.

V usage is TRBV27 and J usage is TRBJ2-7, with TRBD1 identical over 7 bases. The CDR3 consists of 14 residues. J gave up 5 bases and V 5 bases, and 9 bases lay outside the gene matches. Germline CDR1 reads MNHEY; CDR2 reads SMNVEV (reference sequence). CDR3 protein: CASSAIIQGNEQYF. The CDR3 DNA sequence: TGTGCCAGCAGTGCCATAATACAGGGGAACGAGCAGTACTTC.

V usage is TRBV5-3 and J usage is TRBJ2-2; 13 nucleotides align to TRBD2. TRBV5-3 is annotated as an ORF whose role is uncertain. V shed 0 bases and J 5 bases; nucleotides not matched to a gene: 7. The length of the CDR3 is 18 residues. CDR3 sequence: CARSLAGLAGEGTGELFF. CDR3 nucleotides: TGTGCCAGAAGCTTGGCCGGACTAGCGGGAGAAGGTACCGGGGAGCTGTTTTTT.

The CDR3 coding sequence is TGTGCCAGCTCACCCCGGGACAGGGGAGACCATCAGCCCCAGCATTTT. This sequence encodes CASSPRDRGDHQPQHF. The rearrangement joins TRBV18 to TRBJ1-5, with 10 bases aligning to TRBD1. The CDR3 is 16 amino acids. CDR1 and CDR2 (germline): KGHSH, LQKENI. V dropped 3 bases and J dropped 5; count of bases not matched to a gene: 7.

The rearrangement uses TRBV6-5 and TRBJ2-3; weak D call: TRBD2 (6 bases). Germline CDR1 MNHEY, CDR2 SVGAGI. The germline V and J ends were trimmed by 4 bases and 7 bases, with 9 bases remaining between them. The CDR3 totals 12 residues. The CDR3 DNA reads TGTGCCAGCAGTTCCGGGGGTAATACGCAGTATTTT. It is translated as CASSSGGNTQYF.

The chain combines TRBV6-1 with TRBJ1-1; 7 bases line up with TRBD1. The CDR3 sequence is 12 residues long. J lost 3 bases, V lost 6 bases, and 1 base had no gene match. The germline V gene encodes CDR1 MNHNS and CDR2 SASEGT. CDR3 protein: CASRGQYTEAFF. In nucleotides, the CDR3 is TGTGCCAGCAGGGGACAGTACACTGAAGCTTTCTTT.

The chain's CDR3 is CASSGQTGSNEKLFF. As DNA, the CDR3 is TGTGCCAGCAGTGGACAGACAGGATCTAATGAAAAACTGTTTTTT. The chain uses TRBV6-1 and TRBJ1-4; D is perhaps TRBD1 (6 bases). The V gene lost 4 bases and the J gene lost 3 bases, with 12 bases spanning the gap. The germline gives CDR1 MNHNS, CDR2 SASEGT. The CDR3 is 15 amino acids.

The chain links TRBV5-6 to TRBJ1-5; TRBD1 matches 8 bases. The CDR3 loop spans 17 amino acids. V trimming: 2 bases; J trimming: 4 bases; junction bases outside the gene matches: 11. The germline V gene encodes CDR1 SGHDT and CDR2 YYEEEE. CDR3 sequence reads: CASSFGQGARSNQPQHF. CDR3 DNA: TGTGCCAGCAGCTTTGGCCAGGGGGCTCGGAGTAATCAGCCCCAGCATTTT.

The count of this clone is one. The CDR3 region has the DNA TGTGCCAGCAGCCAAGACTATTATCGGACAGGTGGCAATCAGCCCCAGCATTTT. As protein: CASSQDYYRTGGNQPQHF. The chain joins TRBV4-2 to TRBJ1-5; 7 nucleotides match TRBD1. CDR3 length: 18 residues. From germline, CDR1 is LGHNA and CDR2 YNFKEQ. Trimming took 0 bases from V and 2 from J; bases not matched to a gene: 10.

The J gene is TRBJ1-4, the V gene TRBV7-2, with 10 bases matching TRBD1. Germline V CDR1 and CDR2: SGHTA, FQGNSA. The CDR3 covers 14 residues. V was clipped by 5 bases and J by 7 bases; unmatched bases: 4. The CDR3 DNA reads TGTGCCAGCAGCCCCCGGACAGGGGGTGAAAAACTGTTTTTT. It translates to CASSPRTGGEKLFF.

V and J are TRBV9 and TRBJ2-3, with D tentatively TRBD1 (6 bases). Germline CDR1 reads SGDLS; CDR2 reads YYNGEE. The CDR3 has 16 amino acids. Trimming removed 0 bases from V and 2 bases from J, with 13 bases in between. For the CDR3, the DNA is TGTGCCAGCAGCGTAGGAAGTAGGGGGTACACAGATACGCAGTATTTT. It specifies CASSVGSRGYTDTQYF.

The chain recombines TRBV5-4 with TRBJ2-1, with 16 bases fitting TRBD2. Trimming took 4 bases from V and 10 from J; bases not matched to a gene: 8. The CDR3 contains 16 residues. Germline V gene data show CDR1 as SGHNT and CDR2 as YYREEE (reference sequence). The CDR3 sequence: CASSAGTSGGAGEQFF. The CDR3 coding sequence is TGTGCCAGCAGCGCCGGGACTAGCGGGGGGGCCGGGGAGCAGTTCTTC.

The rearrangement links TRBV30 to TRBJ1-5; 8 positions agree with TRBD1. This CDR3 is built from 13 residues. V lost 5 bases and J lost 4; bases outside the gene matches: 4. Germline-derived CDR1 and CDR2 are GTSNPN and SVGIG (reference sequence). CDR3: CAWADRGNQPQHF. Written as DNA, the CDR3 is TGTGCCTGGGCAGACAGGGGTAATCAGCCCCAGCATTTT.

This chain joins TRBV18 and TRBJ1-4, with TRBD1 matching 8 bases. The CDR3 loop spans 16 amino acids. Germline V gives CDR1 KGHSH, CDR2 LQKENI. V trimming: 2 bases; J trimming: 4 bases; junction bases outside the gene matches: 6. CDR3 in DNA: TGTGCCAGCTCACCAAACAGGGGGGATCTTAATGAAAAACTGTTTTTT. The encoded protein is CASSPNRGDLNEKLFF. The full variable domain, in which reference TRBV18 and TRBJ1-4 provide the parts outside the CDR3, is NAGVMQNPRHLVRRRGQEARLRCSPMKGHSHVYWYRQLPEEGLKFMVYLQKENIIDESGMPKERFSAEFPKEGPSILRIQQVVRGDSAAYFCASSPNRGDLNEKLFFGSGTQLSVL.

This sequence joins TRBV27 and TRBJ2-1, with 7 bases lining up with TRBD2. The germline V gene has CDR1 MNHEY and CDR2 SMNVEV (reference sequence). This CDR3 region has 15 residues. V was pared by 2 bases and J by 7 bases, with 8 bases of the junction left unmatched. For the CDR3, the DNA is TGTGCCAGCAGTTTAATGAGCGGGAATGTTAATGAGCAGTTCTTC. Its protein is CASSLMSGNVNEQFF.

The J gene is TRBJ2-5, the V gene TRBV15, with 9 bases lining up with TRBD1. The CDR3 extends over 15 amino acids. CDR1 and CDR2 (germline): LNHNV, YYDKDF (reference sequence). V lost 4 bases to trimming and J lost 2 bases; unmatched junction nucleotides: 5. The CDR3 DNA sequence: TGTGCCACCAGCACCCGAGGACAGGGGCAAGAGACCCAGTACTTC. Protein sequence: CATSTRGQGQETQYF.

The rearrangement links TRBV6-1 to TRBJ1-1, with 7 bases fitting TRBD1. Unmatched junction bases numbered 9, after V lost 3 bases and J lost 5 bases. The CDR3 runs 15 residues. CDR1 is MNHNS and CDR2 is SASEGT in the germline V gene. The CDR3 loop reads CASSDNYRGSTEAFF. In nucleotides, the CDR3 is TGTGCCAGCAGTGACAACTACAGGGGAAGTACTGAAGCTTTCTTT.

The rearrangement joins TRBV5-6 to TRBJ2-5; 7 bases line up with TRBD1. Trimming took 0 bases from V and 7 from J; bases not matched to a gene: 6. The germline V gene has CDR1 SGHDT and CDR2 YYEEEE. The CDR3 is 14 amino acids. This chain's CDR3 is CASSLGTGLGTQYF. The CDR3 DNA follows: TGTGCCAGCAGCTTGGGGACAGGCCTAGGGACCCAGTACTTC.

The chain uses TRBV6-5 and TRBJ2-3; D may be TRBD1 (6 bases). Per the germline V gene, CDR1 is MNHEY and CDR2 is SVGAGI. The V gene lost 6 bases and the J gene lost 6 bases, with 16 bases spanning the gap. The length of the CDR3 is 14 residues. The CDR3 region has the DNA TGTGCCAGCAGAGAGGACAGCCAACGTGATACGCAGTATTTT. Translated: CASREDSQRDTQYF.

The rearrangement links TRBV28 to TRBJ1-5; TRBD1 agrees at 9 bases. The junction had 2 bases not matched to a gene; V was cut back by 6 bases and J by 2 bases. The V gene's germline CDR1 is MDHEN and CDR2 SYDVKM. This CDR3 region has 14 residues. For the CDR3, the DNA is TGTGCCAGCAGGCGACAGGGGGGCAATCAGCCCCAGCATTTT. Translated: CASRRQGGNQPQHF.

This chain uses TRBV7-9 with TRBJ2-5, with D possibly matching TRBD1 (6 bases). Germline assignment: CDR1 SEHNR and CDR2 FQNEAQ (reference sequence). The V end was cut by 5 bases, the J end by 3 bases, with 16 bases between. The CDR3 loop spans 15 amino acids. The CDR3 DNA sequence: TGTGCCAGCAGCCCCTCGACGGGACAAAAAGAGACCCAGTACTTC. Translated: CASSPSTGQKETQYF. The entire variable domain, with the rest obtained from reference TRBV7-9 and TRBJ2-5, is as follows: DTGVSQNPRHKITKRGQNVTFRCDPISEHNRLYWYRQTLGQGPEFLTYFQNEAQLEKSRLLSDRFSAERPKGSFSTLEIQRTEQGDSAMYLCASSPSTGQKETQYFGPGTRLLVL.